This is a list of T cell receptor beta chains from one sample in a study of cytomegalovirus exposure and HLA in healthy donors. TCRdb keeps only in-frame clones here, not all; method: immunoSEQ multiplex PCR. The data show around 200,000 clones, around 74% seen once. Sequencing input: PBMCs. The receptors derive from a male donor in good health and CMV-seronegative. CDR3s include the opening cysteine and the closing phenylalanine or tryptophan. D genes are given only for firm matches. Clone size appears in some rows only: once, few, many, or a class for an expanded clone.

>TRBJ1-2|.|.|TRBV7-9
TGTGCCAGCAGCCGACAGTATGGCTACACCTTC
CASSRQYGYTF
>TRBJ2-6|few|.|TRBV7-7
TGTGCCAGCAGCCCCTCCTCTGGGGCCAACGTCCTGACTTTC
CASSPSSGANVLTF
>TRBJ2-7|.|.|TRBV19
TGTGCCAGTAGTACCCACGGGACATCCTACGAGCAGTACTTC
CASSTHGTSYEQYF
>TRBJ2-1|.|TRBD2|TRBV4-3
TGCGCCAGCAGCCAAGATCAGGGGCTAGCGGGAGTAACTAGTGAGCAGTTCTTC
CASSQDQGLAGVTSEQFF
>TRBJ2-7|.|TRBD2|TRBV27
TGTGCCAGCAAGGTTCTGGGGAGGGCTCAAGAGTCCTACGAGCAGTACTTC
CASKVLGRAQESYEQYF
>TRBJ2-7|few|TRBD1|TRBV6-5
TGTGCCAGCAGTTACCGGGACAGGGGAACCTACGAGCAGTACTTC
CASSYRDRGTYEQYF
>TRBJ1-5|.|TRBD1|TRBV19
TGTGCCAGTACCGACGAGGGGGCGCAAAGTCAGCCCCAGCATTTT
CASTDEGAQSQPQHF
>TRBJ2-5|few|.|TRBV5-1
TGCGCCAGCAGCTTGGGGTCAGGGTCAGAGACCCAGTACTTC
CASSLGSGSETQYF
>TRBJ2-3|.|.|TRBV19
TGTGCCAGTAGTATTAGCGGTAGTACGCACACAGATACGCAGTATTTT
CASSISGSTHTDTQYF
>TRBJ1-5|many|TRBD1|TRBV6-1
TGTGCCAGCAGTCCGGCGACAGGGGGCCGACAGCCCCAGCATTTT
CASSPATGGRQPQHF
>TRBJ2-1|few|TRBD2|TRBV28
TGTGCCAGCAGCTTGCGAGGCGGGAGTAATGAGCAGTTCTTC
CASSLRGGSNEQFF
>TRBJ2-1|.|.|TRBV30
TGTGCCTGGAGTGTACGGGGTAAGCAGTTCTTC
CAWSVRGKQFF
>TRBJ2-7|.|.|TRBV10-1
TGCGCCAGCAGCGCTTTGTGGAGCGGACTTCCCTACGAGCAGTACTTC
CASSALWSGLPYEQYF
>TRBJ1-1|.|.|TRBV4-1
TGCGCCAGCAGCCAAGAGGACAGGAACACTGAAGCTTTCTTT
CASSQEDRNTEAFF
>TRBJ2-7|.|TRBD2|TRBV11-2
TGTGCCAGCAGCGCGAGGACTAGCGGGCCCTACGAGCAGTACTTC
CASSARTSGPYEQYF
>TRBJ2-7|.|TRBD1|TRBV30
TGTGCCTGGGGTGCCATAGGGACAGGGTACTCCTACGAGCAGTACTTC
CAWGAIGTGYSYEQYF
>TRBJ2-1|.|TRBD1|TRBV19
TGTGCCAGTAGCGCCTCCTCTCGACAGGGGGCTCCTGCGTGGAATGAGCAGTTCTTC
CASSASSRQGAPAWNEQFF
>TRBJ1-2|.|.|TRBV4-3
TGCGCCAGCAGCCAAGTGGGGGGGGCAATGGGCTATGGCTACACCTTC
CASSQVGGAMGYGYTF
>TRBJ1-5|once|TRBD1|TRBV6-6
TGTGCCAGCAGTGTCCGCGGGGACAGTCAGCCCCAGCATTTT
CASSVRGDSQPQHF
>TRBJ2-1|.|TRBD2|TRBV29-1
TGCAGCGTTTTGACTAGCGGGGGTGAAAGCTCCTACAATGAGCAGTTCTTC
CSVLTSGGESSYNEQFF
>TRBJ2-3|.|TRBD2|TRBV11-2
TGTGCCAGCAGCTCGGGACTACGGAAACTCACAGATACGCAGTATTTT
CASSSGLRKLTDTQYF